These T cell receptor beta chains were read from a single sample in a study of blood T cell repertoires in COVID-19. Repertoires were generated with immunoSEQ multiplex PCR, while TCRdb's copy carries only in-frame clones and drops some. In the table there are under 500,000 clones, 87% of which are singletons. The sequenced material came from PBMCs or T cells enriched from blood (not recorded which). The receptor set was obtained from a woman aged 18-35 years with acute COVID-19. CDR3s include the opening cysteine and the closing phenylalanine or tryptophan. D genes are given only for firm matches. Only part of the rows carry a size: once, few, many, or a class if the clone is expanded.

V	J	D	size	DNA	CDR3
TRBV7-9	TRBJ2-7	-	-	TGTGCCAGCAGTCTTATAGCATACGAGCAGTACTTC	CASSLIAYEQYF
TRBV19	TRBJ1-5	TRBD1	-	TGTGCCAGTAGTCCCTTCCCGGGGACAGGGGTTTCTATACTTCATCAGCCCCAGCATTTT	CASSPFPGTGVSILHQPQHF
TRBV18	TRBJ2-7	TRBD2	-	TGTGCCAGCTCACCAGGCGGGGGATCCTACGAGCAGTACTTC	CASSPGGGSYEQYF
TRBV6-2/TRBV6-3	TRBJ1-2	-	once	TGTGCCAGCAGTTACGGAGGAAGAGCGAACCAGGGCTACACCTTC	CASSYGGRANQGYTF
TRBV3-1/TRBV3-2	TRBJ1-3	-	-	TGTGCCAGCAGCCAAGGGCTTACAGACTCTGGAAACACCATATATTTT	CASSQGLTDSGNTIYF
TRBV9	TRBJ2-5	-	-	TGTGCCAGCAGCGTCGAGGGGGTCGGGGAGACCCAGTACTTC	CASSVEGVGETQYF
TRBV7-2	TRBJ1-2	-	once	TGTGCCAGCAGCTTAGGGTTACAGCTTTATGGCTACACCTTC	CASSLGLQLYGYTF
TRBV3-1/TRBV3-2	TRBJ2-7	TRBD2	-	TGTGCCAGCAGCCAAGTAGCGGGACCCTCCTCCTACGAGCAGTACTTC	CASSQVAGPSSYEQYF
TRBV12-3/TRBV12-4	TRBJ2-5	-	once	TGTGCCAGCAGTTTTAACAGCGGTGAGACCCAGTACTTC	CASSFNSGETQYF
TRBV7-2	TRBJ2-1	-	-	TGTGCCAGCAGCTTAGTGACTAGGCCACTACAAAATGAGCAGTTCTTC	CASSLVTRPLQNEQFF
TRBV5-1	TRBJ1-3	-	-	TGCGCCAGCAGCTTGTTTCAGGGGTCTGGAAACACCATATATTTT	CASSLFQGSGNTIYF
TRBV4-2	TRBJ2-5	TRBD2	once	TGTGCCAGCAGCCAAGATCGGACTAGCAAGGAGACCCAGTACTTC	CASSQDRTSKETQYF
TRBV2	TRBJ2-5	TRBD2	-	TGTGCCAGCAGTGAATACGGACTAGCGGGGGAAGAGACCCAGTACTTC	CASSEYGLAGEETQYF
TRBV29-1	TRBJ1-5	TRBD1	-	TGCAGCGTCATCGGGACAGACCCTCATCAGCCCCAGCATTTT	CSVIGTDPHQPQHF
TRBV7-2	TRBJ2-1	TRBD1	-	TGTGCCAGCAGCTTCCAAACAGGGGATAGGGTGTCCTACAATGAGCAGTTCTTC	CASSFQTGDRVSYNEQFF
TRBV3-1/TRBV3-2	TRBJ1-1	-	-	TGTGCCAGCAGCCGGGGAAGGGGGAACACTGAAGCTTTCTTT	CASSRGRGNTEAFF
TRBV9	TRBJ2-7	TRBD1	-	TGTGCCAGCAGCGACCGGGACAGATCCTACGAGCAGTACTTC	CASSDRDRSYEQYF
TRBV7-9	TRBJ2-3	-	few	TGTGCCAGCAGCTTAGAAGCGGTAATCCAATTT	CASSLEAVIQF
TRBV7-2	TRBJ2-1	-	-	TGTGCCAGCAGCTTACTGACGACTAACCACAATGAGCAGTTCTTC	CASSLLTTNHNEQFF
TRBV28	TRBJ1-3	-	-	TGTGCCAGCAGTTTATGGGACAACTCTGGAAACACCATATATTTT	CASSLWDNSGNTIYF
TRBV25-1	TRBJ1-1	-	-	TGTGCCAGCAGTCAGGGCACTGAAGCTTTCTTT	CASSQGTEAFF
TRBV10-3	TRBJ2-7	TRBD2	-	TGTGCCATCAGTGTTCTAGCGGGGATGAACGAGCAGTACTTC	CAISVLAGMNEQYF
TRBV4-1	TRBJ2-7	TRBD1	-	TGCGCCAGCAGCCAAGCAGGGACAGGGAGATTCTACGAGCAGTACTTC	CASSQAGTGRFYEQYF
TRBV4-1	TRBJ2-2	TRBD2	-	TGCGCCACCCAGCGGGGGGCGAACACCGGGGAGCTGTTTTTT	CATQRGANTGELFF
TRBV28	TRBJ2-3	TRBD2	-	TGTGCCAGCACGGTCGCGGGAGCGAGCACAGATACGCAGTATTTT	CASTVAGASTDTQYF
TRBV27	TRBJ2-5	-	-	TGTGCCAGCAGGCGTGGGGGACAAGAGTACTTC	CASRRGGQEYF
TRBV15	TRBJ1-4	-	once	TGTGCCACCAGCAGAGTAGGGGCAGCAACTAATGAAAAACTGTTTTTT	CATSRVGAATNEKLFF
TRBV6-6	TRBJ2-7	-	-	TGTGCCAGCAGGAGCGGGACATCGTACGAGCAGTACTTC	CASRSGTSYEQYF
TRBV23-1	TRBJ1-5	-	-	TGCGCCCCTTCAGTTTCTTATCAGCCCCAGCATTTT	CAPSVSYQPQHF
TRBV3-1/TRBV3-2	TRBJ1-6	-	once	TGTGCCAGCAGCCAAGTAGAGTCTGTTCACGCGACACCCCTCCACTTT	CASSQVESVHATPLHF
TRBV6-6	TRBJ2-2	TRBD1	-	TGTGCCAGCAGTCTAGCAGGGGGCGCAGGCGGGGAGCTGTTTTTT	CASSLAGGAGGELFF
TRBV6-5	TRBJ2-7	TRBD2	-	TGTGCCAGCAGTCACTCTCTAGCGGTGGGGAGCTACGAGCAGTACTTC	CASSHSLAVGSYEQYF
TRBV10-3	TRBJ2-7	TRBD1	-	TGTGCCATCAGCCCGGGACAGGGGTCCTATGAGCAGTACTTC	CAISPGQGSYEQYF
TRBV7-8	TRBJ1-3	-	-	TGTGCCAGCAGCCCAGGGGATTTTGCTGGAAACACCATATATTTT	CASSPGDFAGNTIYF
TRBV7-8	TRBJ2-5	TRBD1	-	TGTGCCAGCAGCCGCGGGACAGGGGGGGAAGAGACCCAGTACTTC	CASSRGTGGEETQYF
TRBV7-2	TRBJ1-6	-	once	TGTGCCAGCAGCTTGCGGGGGCGCGATATTTCACCCCTCCACTTT	CASSLRGRDISPLHF
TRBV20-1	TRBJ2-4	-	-	TGCAGTGCTAGTGGTTGGCCGGGCATTCAGTACTTC	CSASGWPGIQYF
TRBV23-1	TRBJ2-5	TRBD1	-	TGCGCCAGCAGTCCGCAAAGGACAGGGGTACGGGAGACCCAGTACTTC	CASSPQRTGVRETQYF
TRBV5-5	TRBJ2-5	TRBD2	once	TGTGCCAGCAGCTTCTATCAATCTAGCGGGGGAGAGACCCAGTACTTC	CASSFYQSSGGETQYF
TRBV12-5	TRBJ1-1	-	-	TGTGCTAGTGGGTCCTCAGGGAACACTGAAGCTTTCTTT	CASGSSGNTEAFF
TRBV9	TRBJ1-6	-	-	TGTGCCAGCAGCGTCTGGGACAAGGATTCACCCCTCCACTTT	CASSVWDKDSPLHF
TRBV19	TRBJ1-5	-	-	TGTGCCAGTAGCTTCCAGTCGGGTCTACAGCCCCAGCATTTT	CASSFQSGLQPQHF
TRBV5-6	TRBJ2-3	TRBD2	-	TGTGCCAGCAGCTTTCGGCGGGGGGCCGATACGCAGTATTTT	CASSFRRGADTQYF
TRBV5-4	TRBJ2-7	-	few	TGTGCCAGCAGCTTGGACAACACCTACGAGCAGTACTTC	CASSLDNTYEQYF
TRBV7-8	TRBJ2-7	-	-	TGTGCCAGCAGCTTAATACTAGCTGACGAGCAGTACTTC	CASSLILADEQYF
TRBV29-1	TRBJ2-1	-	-	TGCAGCGTTGATGGCGGTTCCAATGAGCAGTTCTTC	CSVDGGSNEQFF
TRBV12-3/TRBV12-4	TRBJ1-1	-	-	TGTGCCAGCAGTTTAAGGAGGGTAGGGGCTTTCTTT	CASSLRRVGAFF
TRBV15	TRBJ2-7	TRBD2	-	TGTGCCACCAGCAGAGTGAGCGGGAGAATGGCCTACGAGCAGTACTTC	CATSRVSGRMAYEQYF
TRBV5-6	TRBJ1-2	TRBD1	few	TGTGCCAGCAGCTTGCCGGGACAGGGGTATGGCTACACCTTC	CASSLPGQGYGYTF
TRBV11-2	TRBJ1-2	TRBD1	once	TGTGCCAGCAGCGTCGACAGGGAAAACGTGTATGGCTACACCTTC	CASSVDRENVYGYTF
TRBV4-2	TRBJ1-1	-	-	TGTGTCAGCAGCCAAGCTCAGGGGAACACTGAAGCTTTCTTT	CVSSQAQGNTEAFF
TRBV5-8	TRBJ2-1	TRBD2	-	TGTGCCAGCAGCCTCGGGACTAATTACAATGAGCAGTTCTTC	CASSLGTNYNEQFF
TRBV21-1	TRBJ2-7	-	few	TGTGCCAGCAGCACCCCGCAGCAAAAAGCTAGCGGGGGCCGCACCCCCTACGAGCAGTACTTC	CASSTPQQKASGGRTPYEQYF
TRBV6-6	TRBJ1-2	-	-	TGTGCCAGCAATCCGGGAGGGAACTATGGCTACACCTTC	CASNPGGNYGYTF
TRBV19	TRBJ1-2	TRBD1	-	TGTGCCAGTAGTCAACAGGGGGCTCAAGGCTACACCTTC	CASSQQGAQGYTF
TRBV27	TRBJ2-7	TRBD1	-	TGTGCCAGCAGTTTGACAGGGGGCGGCTACGAGCAGTACTTC	CASSLTGGGYEQYF
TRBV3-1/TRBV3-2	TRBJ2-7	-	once	TGTGCCAGCAGCCGATCGGGATCCCTCTACGAGCAGTACTTC	CASSRSGSLYEQYF